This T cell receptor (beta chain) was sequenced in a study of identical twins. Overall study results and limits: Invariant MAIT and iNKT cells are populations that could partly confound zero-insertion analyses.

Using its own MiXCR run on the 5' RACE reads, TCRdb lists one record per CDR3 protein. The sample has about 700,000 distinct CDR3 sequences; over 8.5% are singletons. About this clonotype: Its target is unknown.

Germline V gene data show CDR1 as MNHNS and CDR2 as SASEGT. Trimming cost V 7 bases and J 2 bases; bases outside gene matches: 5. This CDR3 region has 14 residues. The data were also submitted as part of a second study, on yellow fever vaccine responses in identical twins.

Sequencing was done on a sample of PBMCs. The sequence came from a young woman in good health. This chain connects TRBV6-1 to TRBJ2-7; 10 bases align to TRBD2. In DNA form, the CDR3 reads TGTGCCAGCAATAAAGCGGGAGGGCCCTACGAGCAGTACTTC. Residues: CASNKAGGPYEQYF.